The 16 T cell receptor beta chains in this list originate from one sample, sequenced in a study of tumour-infiltrating T cells in Burkitt lymphoma. Measured with immunoSEQ multiplex PCR; TCRdb has only the in-frame clones, and not every one. The sample carries about 6,000 clones, roughly a sixth recorded once. The specimen sequenced was tumor tissue. The receptors were gathered from a human donor with diffuse large B-cell lymphoma.

This chain links TRBV30 with TRBJ1-2; D call uncertain. V was trimmed by 0 bases and J by 8 bases, leaving 16 bases between them. Germline CDR1 and CDR2: GTSNPN and SVGIG (reference sequence). The CDR3 is 14 amino acids. CDR3 nucleotides: TGTGCCTGGAGTGTAGGTAATGGCCAGCGCGGCTACACCTTC. Protein: CAWSVGNGQRGYTF.

This clone was detected only a few times. The J gene is TRBJ1-3, the V gene TRBV7-8, with a weak D call TRBD1 (6 bases). Germline CDR1 is SGHVS and CDR2 is FQNEAQ. The V end was cut by 7 bases, the J end by 4 bases, with 14 bases between. This CDR3 has 14 residues. The CDR3 loop is CASTLSGVGNTIYF. The CDR3 nucleotides are TGTGCCAGCACCCTATCAGGGGTCGGAAACACCATATATTTT.

V is TRBV7-7 and J is TRBJ2-7; a weak D match, TRBD2 (6 bases). Germline loops: CDR1 SSHAT, CDR2 FNYEAQ (reference sequence). V dropped 5 bases and J dropped 2 bases, with 13 bases sitting between them. The CDR3 has 14 amino acids. As DNA, the CDR3 is TGTGCCAGCAGCCCCTCATGGGGGGCCTACGAGCAGTACTTC. Its protein is CASSPSWGAYEQYF.

Regarding this clone: Different DNA sequences within this sample yield the same CDR3. The chain uses TRBV27 and TRBJ2-7, with D perhaps TRBD1 or TRBD2 (5 bases each). Trimming left V 5 bases short and J 2 bases short, with 13 bases between. Germline CDR1 MNHEY, CDR2 SMNVEV (reference sequence). The CDR3 sequence is 14 residues long. This chain's CDR3 is CASSPGTGPYEQYF. The CDR3 nucleotides read TGTGCCAGCAGTCCCGGGACGGGACCCTACGAGCAGTACTTC.

The V call is TRBV6-1, the J call TRBJ1-2; TRBD1 matches 8 bases. The trim removed 7 bases at V and 4 bases at J, leaving 8 bases unmatched. The V gene's germline CDR1 is MNHNS and CDR2 SASEGT. The CDR3 is 14 residues long. CDR3 protein: CASKTGERLYGYTF. The CDR3 DNA sequence: TGTGCCAGCAAGACAGGGGAGAGGCTCTATGGCTACACCTTC.

This chain joins TRBV7-8 and TRBJ2-3; D is possibly TRBD2 (5 bases). Germline CDR1 and CDR2: SGHVS and FQNEAQ. V lost 5 bases and J lost 0, with 9 bases in between. The CDR3 runs 14 residues. This chain's CDR3 is CASSRRVSTDTQYF. CDR3 bases: TGTGCCAGCAGCCGGCGGGTCAGCACAGATACGCAGTATTTT.

V usage is TRBV5-1 and J usage is TRBJ2-3, with 7 bases fitting TRBD1. Germline CDR1 is SGHRS and CDR2 is YFSETQ. V was clipped by 4 bases and J by 0 bases; unmatched bases: 8. The CDR3 sequence is 16 residues long. The CDR3 coding sequence is TGCGCCAGCAGCCTACAGGGGAGAACTAGCACAGATACGCAGTATTTT. It is translated as CASSLQGRTSTDTQYF. The full variable domain, with the rest looked up from reference TRBV5-1 and TRBJ2-3, is KAGVTQTPRYLIKTRGQQVTLSCSPISGHRSVSWYQQTPGQGLQFLFEYFSETQRNKGNFPGRFSGRQFSNSRSEMNVSTLELGDSALYLCASSLQGRTSTDTQYFGPGTRLTVL.

A few counts support this clone. This sequence joins TRBV5-1 and TRBJ1-2; 8 positions agree with TRBD1. The V and J ends lost 3 bases and 2 bases, in that order; junction bases with no gene match: 6. Germline V gene lookup returns CDR1 SGHRS and CDR2 YFSETQ. The CDR3 consists of 15 residues. This CDR3 is CASSWGTGVNYGYTF. The CDR3 DNA follows: TGCGCCAGCAGCTGGGGGACAGGAGTGAACTATGGCTACACCTTC.

The genes are TRBV2 and TRBJ1-1; D remains ambiguous. Trimming removed 2 bases from V and 1 base from J, with 8 bases in between. The CDR3 covers 14 residues. Germline V gives CDR1 SNHLY, CDR2 FYNNEI. The CDR3 loop reads CASSEWAQNTEAFF. CDR3 nucleotide sequence: TGTGCCAGCAGTGAATGGGCACAGAACACTGAAGCTTTCTTT.

In this sample, this clone turned up a few times. The V gene is TRBV30, the J gene TRBJ2-5; D remains ambiguous. Trimming cost V 2 bases and J 6 bases, with 16 bases left between them. Germline V gene sequence: CDR1 GTSNPN, CDR2 SVGIG (reference sequence). This CDR3 spans 14 amino acids. The CDR3 region has the DNA TGTGCCTGGAGTCTGAGCCTAAGCGATAAGACCCAGTACTTC. Translated, it gives CAWSLSLSDKTQYF.

The chain links TRBV10-2 to TRBJ2-7, with a possible D match to TRBD1 (6 bases). Germline CDR1 is WSHSY and CDR2 is SAAADI. Deletions cut 10 bases from V and 4 bases from J, with 17 bases between. This CDR3 has 13 residues. This CDR3 reads CATLMGHLYEQYF. The CDR3 DNA sequence: TGCGCCACCTTGATGGGACACCTATACGAGCAGTACTTC.

This clone has only a few counts. The CDR3: CASTSLAVYNEQFF. CDR3 in DNA: TGTGCCAGCACCTCCCTAGCAGTTTACAATGAGCAGTTCTTC. The chain links TRBV27 to TRBJ2-1, with D maybe TRBD2 (5 bases). This CDR3 has 14 amino acids. V was cut by 7 bases and J by 4 bases, with 14 bases left in between. Germline V lookup: CDR1 MNHEY, CDR2 SMNVEV (reference sequence).

This clone has more than one count but fewer than ten. V is TRBV14 and J is TRBJ2-7; D is possibly TRBD1 (5 bases). The V end was cut by 0 bases, the J end by 6 bases, with 9 bases between. CDR1 is SGHDN and CDR2 is FVKESK in the germline V gene. This CDR3 contains 13 residues. The CDR3 region has the DNA TGTGCCAGCAGCCAAGATATAAGGGGCGAGCAGTACTTC. Translating gives CASSQDIRGEQYF. Full variable domain (rest looked up from reference TRBV14 and TRBJ2-7): EAGVTQFPSHSVIEKGQTVTLRCDPISGHDNLYWYRRVMGKEIKFLLHFVKESKQDESGMPNNRFLAERTGGTYSTLKVQPAELEDSGVYFCASSQDIRGEQYFGPGTRLTVT.

This clone was seen a few times. V and J are TRBV18 and TRBJ2-5; tentatively, D is TRBD1 (5 bases). V lost 2 bases, J lost 3 bases, and 7 bases lay in between. CDR1 is KGHSH and CDR2 is LQKENI in the germline V gene. The CDR3 covers 13 residues. The CDR3 protein is CASSPWGEETQYF. The CDR3 DNA is TGTGCCAGCTCACCATGGGGCGAAGAGACCCAGTACTTC.

This clone was picked up a small number of times. This chain connects TRBV19 to TRBJ1-5; the match to TRBD1 covers 8 bases. The CDR3 runs 15 residues. From germline, CDR1 is LNHDA and CDR2 SQIVND (reference sequence). V lost 3 bases and J lost 6; bases outside the gene matches: 7. The CDR3 nucleotides are TGTGCCAGTAGTATTTCAACAGGGGGAAGTCAGCCCCAGCATTTT. Its protein is CASSISTGGSQPQHF. Looking up the rest from reference TRBV19 and TRBJ1-5 gives the full variable domain: DGGITQSPKYLFRKEGQNVTLSCEQNLNHDAMYWYRQDPGQGLRLIYYSQIVNDFQKGDIAEGYSVSREKKESFPLTVTSAQKNPTAFYLCASSISTGGSQPQHFGDGTRLSIL.

This clone was detected only a few times. The chain uses TRBV10-3 and TRBJ1-5, with D unresolved. V was cut by 3 bases and J by 5 bases, with 11 bases left in between. CDR1 is ENHRY and CDR2 is SYGVKD in the germline V gene. This CDR3 spans 14 amino acids. CDR3 nucleotides: TGTGCCATCAGTGAAGACAACGTATATCAGCCCCAGCATTTT. Translated: CAISEDNVYQPQHF.